This paragraph covers one TCR beta chain sequence. No antigen is known for it. Unique molecular identifiers were present on the cDNA, which also gained a universal primer site by template switching. TCRdb used MiXCR to reprocess the 5' RACE reads, holding one entry per CDR3 protein. The repertoire holds hundreds of thousands of distinct CDR3 sequences, approximately 13% seen once, with around 1.5% in the top ten. V was clipped by 7 bases and J by 5 bases; unmatched bases: 25. In germline, CDR1 is MNHEY, CDR2 SVGEGT. This CDR3 region has 21 residues. The sample belongs to a study of identical twins. Study outcomes and limitations: Within cord blood, abundant beta clonotypes carried fewer insertions, but memory repertoires showed no such trend. Analyses of zero insertions could, in part, be confounded by invariant MAIT and iNKT cells. Excess sharing between twins was weaker in beta out-of-frame sequences.

The data also belong to a second study, concerning yellow fever vaccine responses in identical twins.

This rearrangement joins TRBV6-2 or TRBV6-3 to TRBJ2-5; 13 nucleotides match TRBD2. Source material: PBMCs. The clonotype was recovered from a woman aged 18-29 years in good health. CDR3 nucleotide sequence: TGTGCCAGCACCACTAAGCGACTAGCGGGGGGCATAGACAAGGGCTGGGAGACCCAGTACTTC. This sequence encodes CASTTKRLAGGIDKGWETQYF.